These 8 T cell receptor beta chains share one sample of origin, sequenced in a study of neoadjuvant anti-PD-1 for oral cavity cancer. TCRdb keeps only in-frame clones here, not all; method: immunoSEQ multiplex PCR. Of 75,000 to 100,000 clones in the sample, approximately 80% are singletons; the top ten hold around 3.1%. The sample in question was PBMCs, obtained before nivolumab (anti-PD-1) treatment. Receptor source: a person aged 40-85 years with oral cavity squamous cell carcinoma.

The chain employs TRBV27 and TRBJ2-1, with 9 bases that match TRBD2. The V gene's germline CDR1 is MNHEY and CDR2 SMNVEV (reference sequence). V lost 2 bases to trimming and J lost 5 bases; unmatched junction nucleotides: 4. This CDR3 has 15 residues. The CDR3 sequence: CASSLVAGGNNEQFF. The CDR3 DNA reads TGTGCCAGCAGTTTAGTGGCGGGAGGGAACAATGAGCAGTTCTTC.

V and J are TRBV5-5 and TRBJ1-5, with TRBD1 matching 7 bases. This CDR3 has 17 residues. The J segment lost 1 base and the V segment lost 4 bases, leaving 11 bases of the junction unmatched. Germline lookup yields CDR1 SGHKS and CDR2 YYEKEE (reference sequence). The CDR3, as DNA: TGTGCCAGCAGCCCGACATACGGGACAGCAAGCAATCAGCCCCAGCATTTT. This encodes CASSPTYGTASNQPQHF.

This chain connects TRBV5-5 to TRBJ2-3, with 8 bases that match TRBD1. V shed 3 bases, J shed 0 bases, and the junction held 9 bases outside the gene matches. The CDR3 is 17 residues long. In germline, CDR1 is SGHKS, CDR2 YYEKEE (reference sequence). CDR3 amino acids: CASSSGQGKSSTDTQYF. CDR3 bases: TGTGCCAGCAGCTCAGGACAGGGCAAGTCTAGCACAGATACGCAGTATTTT.

The chain combines TRBV5-1 with TRBJ2-1; D remains ambiguous. CDR3 length: 14 amino acids. The germline V gene encodes CDR1 SGHRS and CDR2 YFSETQ. V shed 4 bases and J shed 4 bases, with 12 bases lying between them. CDR3 bases: TGCGCCAGCAGCCCTGGGCTCGTATACAATGAGCAGTTCTTC. This translates into CASSPGLVYNEQFF.

The V call is TRBV15, the J call TRBJ2-2; D ambiguous. CDR3 length equals 14 residues. V gave up 1 base and J gave up 1 base, with 4 bases separating them. Germline V gene lookup returns CDR1 LNHNV and CDR2 YYDKDF (reference sequence). The CDR3 DNA reads TGTGCCACCAGCAGAGCGGTGAACACCGGGGAGCTGTTTTTT. Protein product: CATSRAVNTGELFF. Full variable domain (rest looked up from reference TRBV15 and TRBJ2-2): DAMVIQNPRYQVTQFGKPVTLSCSQTLNHNVMYWYQQKSSQAPKLLFHYYDKDFNNEADTPDNFQSRRPNTSFCFLDIRSPGLGDTAMYLCATSRAVNTGELFFGEGSRLTVL.

Only one count was recorded for this clone. This chain connects TRBV27 to TRBJ2-3; maybe TRBD1 (5 bases). The CDR3 totals 11 residues. Looked up from germline, CDR1 is MNHEY and CDR2 is SMNVEV (reference sequence). With 6 bases removed from V and 6 bases from J, the gap between germline ends came to 7 bases. CDR3 nucleotide sequence: TGTGCCAGCAGGCACAGGGATACGCAGTATTTT. This encodes CASRHRDTQYF.

This clone was recorded at least ten times. At the DNA level, this CDR3 is encoded by other sequences in the same sample as well. The chain joins TRBV30 to TRBJ1-2; perhaps TRBD1 as D (5 bases). Trimming took off 1 base at V and 7 bases at J, with 7 bases between the two ends. CDR1 and CDR2 from the germline V gene are GTSNPN and SVGIG (reference sequence). This CDR3 is built from 11 residues. CDR3 nucleotides: TGTGCCTGGAGTGAAGGGGTTGGCTACACCTTC. It translates to CAWSEGVGYTF.

The V call is TRBV5-4, the J call TRBJ1-4; D ambiguous. With 5 bases removed from V and 6 bases from J, the gap between germline ends came to 14 bases. This CDR3 is built from 14 residues. CDR1 SGHNT and CDR2 YYREEE come from the germline V gene (reference sequence). The CDR3 nucleotides are TGTGCCAGCAGTCTGGGAGCCCTAGATGAAAAACTGTTTTTT. It is translated as CASSLGALDEKLFF.